This TCR beta chain was identified during a study of early T cells in non-severe SARS-CoV-2 infection. Germline assignment: CDR1 SGHRS and CDR2 YFSETQ. V lost 0 bases and J 4 bases, leaving 4 bases between the germline ends. The length of the CDR3 is 12 residues. This clonotype has a count of ten or more. The TCR library protocol was used to attach unique molecular identifiers. These identifiers were attached to individual cDNA molecules. A single record per CDR3 protein comes from TCRdb applying MiXCR to the 5' RACE reads. This table holds approximately 52,000 distinct CDR3 sequences, roughly 8.2% found once.

The specimen sequenced was whole blood. The V and J genes are TRBV5-1 and TRBJ2-5; D uncertain. The source of this sequence is an adult who was a healthcare worker with PCR-confirmed SARS-CoV-2 infection or an uninfected control (not recorded which). This CDR3 is CASSLDRETQYF. DNA of the CDR3: TGCGCCAGCAGCTTGGACCGAGAGACCCAGTACTTC.